The rows below give T cell receptor beta chains drawn from one sample of a study of T cells in localized non-small cell lung cancer. The protocol was immunoSEQ multiplex PCR, while the TCRdb copy is restricted to in-frame clones and leaves out a portion. The sample shows under 4,000 clones, 49% of them seen only once. Source: lymph node tissue, taken before any cancer treatment. These receptors originate from a woman aged 18-49 years with stage I lung adenocarcinoma. Each CDR3 is given without its conserved first and last residue. Rows give clone size only sometimes, using once, few, many, or a class for an expanded clone.

CDR3 protein | J gene | clone size | V gene
ASSLAFGVADTQY | TRBJ2-3 | NA | TRBV7-1
ASNIRDRVSTDTQY | TRBJ2-3 | once | TRBV6-8
ASSIQVSNTGELF | TRBJ2-2 | NA | TRBV19
ASEQGEGETQY | TRBJ2-5 | NA | TRBV28
ASSVRTQGETQY | TRBJ2-5 | few | TRBV9
AWSVLGPLGRTGELF | TRBJ2-2 | NA | TRBV30
ATSRGQSYSGNTIY | TRBJ1-3 | NA | TRBV15
ASSLDLADYNEQF | TRBJ2-1 | few | TRBV7-6
ASSPIPGGMNTEAF | TRBJ1-1 | NA | TRBV18
AWSVLHPGLAFYEQF | TRBJ2-1 | NA | TRBV30
ASSSQGTTNTGELF | TRBJ2-2 | NA | TRBV7-6
ASSLGLAEAHNEQF | TRBJ2-1 | few | TRBV27
ASSGHYNGRAF | TRBJ1-1 | once | TRBV19
ASSTQGDSNQPQH | TRBJ1-5 | NA | TRBV19
AWRGIMNTEAF | TRBJ1-1 | NA | TRBV30
ASSSPAMNTEAF | TRBJ1-1 | few | TRBV6-8
ASRTGPEAF | TRBJ1-1 | NA | TRBV6-7
ATLGGSNYGYT | TRBJ1-2 | few | TRBV6-8
AWSRQSTGELF | TRBJ2-2 | NA | TRBV30
ATSRSKGYGTDTQY | TRBJ2-3 | NA | TRBV15
ASSQTGGRTGNTIY | TRBJ1-3 | few | TRBV11-3
ASSQGVAGESEQF | TRBJ2-1 | few | TRBV4-1
ASVGTFLNEQF | TRBJ2-1 | medium-sized | TRBV6-8
ASSLGDRAGETQY | TRBJ2-5 | few | TRBV11-3
ASRSPGLAQY | TRBJ2-3 | few | TRBV6-8
ASSPGSGQPQH | TRBJ1-5 | NA | TRBV14
ASRRKGETQY | TRBJ2-5 | NA | TRBV19
ASSQGGAGYYEQY | TRBJ2-7 | NA | TRBV1
ASSEAPANYGYT | TRBJ1-2 | NA | TRBV6-1
ASSVGQGANEKLF | TRBJ1-4 | NA | TRBV9
ASRGSGTSFDTQY | TRBJ2-3 | NA | TRBV19